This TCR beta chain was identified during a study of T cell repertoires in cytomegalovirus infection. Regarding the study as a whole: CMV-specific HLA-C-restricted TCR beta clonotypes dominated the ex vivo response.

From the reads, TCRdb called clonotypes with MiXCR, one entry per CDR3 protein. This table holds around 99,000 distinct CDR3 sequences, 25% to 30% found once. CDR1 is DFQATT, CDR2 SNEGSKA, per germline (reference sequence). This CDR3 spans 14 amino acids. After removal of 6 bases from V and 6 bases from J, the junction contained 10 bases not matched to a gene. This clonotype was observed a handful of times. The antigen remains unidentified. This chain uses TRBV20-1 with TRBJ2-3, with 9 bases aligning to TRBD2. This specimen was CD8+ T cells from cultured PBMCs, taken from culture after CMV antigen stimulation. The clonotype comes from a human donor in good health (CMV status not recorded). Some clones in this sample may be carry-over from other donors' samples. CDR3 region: CSAQRASGTDTQYF. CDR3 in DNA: TGCAGTGCCCAGAGGGCTAGCGGGACCGATACGCAGTATTTT.